The next 25 T cell receptor beta chains were all read from a single sample in a study of beta chain features in type 1 diabetes. Study-wide points: TCRB CDR3s were moderately but significantly shorter in Type 1 diabetes patients in all four CD4+ subsets.

Investigators reverse transcribed all isolated RNA, so they sequenced expressed TCRB transcripts. Clones were read by immunoSEQ multiplex PCR, and TCRdb kept only the in-frame ones, dropping some. The table records roughly 330,000 clones, roughly 14% of them present only once. Antigens for these TCRs are unknown. Material: naive CD4+ T cells from blood. The receptor set was obtained from a young woman with type 1 diabetes.

The chain links TRBV18 to TRBJ2-5, with D tentatively TRBD2 (6 bases). The germline CDR1 and CDR2 sequences are KGHSH and LQKENI. V was pared by 3 bases and J by 2 bases, with 16 bases between. This CDR3 comprises 16 residues. CDR3 DNA: TGTGCCAGCTCACCCCTCGGGGTCGGGACTCAAGAGACCCAGTACTTC. Protein: CASSPLGVGTQETQYF. The variable domain in full, completed from reference TRBV18 and TRBJ2-5, reads NAGVMQNPRHLVRRRGQEARLRCSPMKGHSHVYWYRQLPEEGLKFMVYLQKENIIDESGMPKERFSAEFPKEGPSILRIQQVVRGDSAAYFCASSPLGVGTQETQYFGPGTRLLVL.

CDR3 amino acids: CASRPEGYGYTF. CDR3 DNA sequence: TGTGCCAGCAGACCCGAGGGCTATGGCTACACCTTC. This chain uses TRBV2 with TRBJ1-2; D uncertain. The CDR3 spans 12 residues. Germline V lookup: CDR1 SNHLY, CDR2 FYNNEI. V was shortened by 6 bases and J by 4 bases, with 9 bases between the two germline ends.

This clone was recorded a few times. The chain employs TRBV5-1 and TRBJ2-3, with TRBD1 identical over 8 bases. Germline CDR1 is SGHRS and CDR2 is YFSETQ. The CDR3 length is 15 residues. V lost 4 bases, J lost 2 bases, and 6 bases stayed unmatched. CDR3 coding DNA: TGCGCCAGCAGCCCCGGGACAGGCCTCACAGATACGCAGTATTTT. Amino acids: CASSPGTGLTDTQYF. Drawing the rest from reference TRBV5-1 and TRBJ2-3, the complete variable domain is KAGVTQTPRYLIKTRGQQVTLSCSPISGHRSVSWYQQTPGQGLQFLFEYFSETQRNKGNFPGRFSGRQFSNSRSEMNVSTLELGDSALYLCASSPGTGLTDTQYFGPGTRLTVL.

The chain couples TRBV27 to TRBJ2-1, with 8 bases identical to TRBD1. The trim removed 8 bases at V and 8 bases at J, leaving 11 bases unmatched. There are 14 residues in the CDR3. CDR1 and CDR2 (germline): MNHEY, SMNVEV (reference sequence). The CDR3 region has the DNA TGTGCCAGCTTCCCGGGACAGGTCCCCCATGAGCAGTTCTTC. Amino acids: CASFPGQVPHEQFF.

This clone was observed a few times. This chain links TRBV30 with TRBJ1-5, with unresolved D. The ends were cut back, 2 bases at V and 7 bases at J, with 9 bases in the middle. The CDR3 contains 12 residues. Germline V gene sequence: CDR1 GTSNPN, CDR2 SVGIG (reference sequence). This CDR3 reads CAWSTDSQPQHF. CDR3 bases: TGTGCCTGGAGTACGGATAGCCAGCCCCAGCATTTT.

This chain joins TRBV30 and TRBJ1-5; perhaps TRBD1 as D (5 bases). This CDR3 comprises 13 residues. Germline loops: CDR1 GTSNPN, CDR2 SVGIG (reference sequence). The V and J ends lost 2 bases and 11 bases respectively, with 16 bases between them. The CDR3 DNA sequence: TGTGCCTGGAGTTCGGGGGACGGGGTGGCCCAGCATTTT. Translation: CAWSSGDGVAQHF.

V and J are TRBV5-4 and TRBJ2-2; no clear D gene. The CDR3 consists of 13 residues. V gave up 0 bases and J gave up 6 bases, with 6 bases separating them. Germline CDR1 is SGHNT and CDR2 is YYREEE (reference sequence). The CDR3 DNA reads as TGTGCCAGCAGCTTGGACTTGGCCGGGGAGCTGTTTTTT. It encodes CASSLDLAGELFF.

This clone was seen a few times. V gene TRBV30 combines with J gene TRBJ1-4, with D unresolved. The V end lost 0 bases, the J end lost 7 bases, and 15 bases lay between the germline ends. This CDR3 spans 15 amino acids. CDR1 GTSNPN and CDR2 SVGIG come from the germline V gene (reference sequence). Here the CDR3 reads CAWSVGAERREKLFF. As DNA, the CDR3 is TGTGCCTGGAGTGTAGGTGCAGAGCGGCGTGAAAAACTGTTTTTT. The full variable domain, with the rest looked up from reference TRBV30 and TRBJ1-4, is SQTIHQWPATLVQPVGSPLSLECTVEGTSNPNLYWYRQAAGRGLQLLFYSVGIGQISSEVPQNLSASRPQDRQFILSSKKLLLSDSGFYLCAWSVGAERREKLFFGSGTQLSVL.

This sequence joins TRBV6-6 and TRBJ2-5, with 11 nucleotides matching TRBD1. Per germline, CDR1 MNHNY and CDR2 SVGAGI (reference sequence). The ends lost 2 bases at V and 3 bases at J; junction bases unmatched: 2. The CDR3 is 15 amino acids. CDR3: CASSYGGQGEETQYF. DNA for the CDR3: TGTGCCAGCAGTTACGGGGGACAGGGGGAAGAGACCCAGTACTTC.

This clone was observed a handful of times. The chain uses TRBV7-2 and TRBJ2-5, with 7 bases fitting TRBD1. Germline V gives CDR1 SGHTA, CDR2 FQGNSA. V lost 6 bases and J lost 7; bases outside the gene matches: 14. CDR3 length: 15 amino acids. The CDR3, as DNA: TGTGCCAGCAGTTACAGGGGATTCACAATGGTGACCCAGTACTTC. Protein product: CASSYRGFTMVTQYF.

The chain joins TRBV28 to TRBJ2-1; 9 bases fit TRBD2. Losses at the gene ends were 1 base for V and 10 bases for J; bases not matched to a gene: 11. The CDR3 loop spans 16 amino acids. Germline V gene data show CDR1 as MDHEN and CDR2 as SYDVKM. The chain's CDR3 is CASSLSSLAGPREQFF. The CDR3 nucleotides read TGTGCCAGCAGTTTATCGAGTCTAGCGGGACCCCGGGAGCAGTTCTTC.

This clone was seen only a few times. The chain carries TRBV18 and TRBJ2-2; 9 nucleotides align to TRBD1. With 4 bases clipped from V and 3 bases from J, the junction kept 6 bases outside the gene matches. The CDR3 extends over 16 amino acids. Per germline, CDR1 KGHSH and CDR2 LQKENI. This CDR3 is CASSLQGARDTGELFF. CDR3 bases: TGTGCCAGCTCACTACAGGGGGCGCGGGACACCGGGGAGCTGTTTTTT.

The genes are TRBV11-2 and TRBJ2-3; TRBD2 agrees at 7 bases. Germline CDR1 is SGHAT and CDR2 is FQNNGV. The CDR3 has 17 amino acids. V lost 0 bases, J lost 1 base, and 7 bases stayed unmatched. CDR3 region: CASSLDRRLAGTDTQYF. The CDR3 DNA is TGTGCCAGCAGCTTAGATCGGAGACTAGCAGGCACAGATACGCAGTATTTT.

The rearrangement joins TRBV19 to TRBJ2-7; 8 bases fit TRBD2. CDR1 is LNHDA, CDR2 SQIVND, per germline (reference sequence). This CDR3 is built from 13 residues. The junction had 3 bases not matched to a gene; V was cut back by 5 bases and J by 3 bases. This chain's CDR3 is CASSLRGGYEQYV. The CDR3 DNA reads TGTGCCAGTAGTTTACGGGGGGGCTACGAGCAGTACGTC.

The V call is TRBV19, the J call TRBJ2-6; tentative D call: TRBD1 (6 bases). V lost 5 bases to trimming and J lost 2 bases, with 10 bases between them. The germline V gene has CDR1 LNHDA and CDR2 SQIVND (reference sequence). The CDR3 runs 15 residues. This CDR3 reads CASSLRGPGANVLTF. The CDR3 region has the DNA TGTGCCAGTAGTCTCAGGGGCCCTGGGGCCAACGTCCTGACTTTC.

The chain couples TRBV7-8 to TRBJ2-3; 8 bases align to TRBD1. The CDR3 covers 15 residues. V shed 4 bases and J 6 bases; nucleotides not matched to a gene: 9. Germline V CDR1 and CDR2: SGHVS, FQNEAQ. For the CDR3, the DNA is TGTGCCAGCAGCTCCCCGAGGACAGGGTTTGATACGCAGTATTTT. The encoded protein is CASSSPRTGFDTQYF.

The chain has TRBV9 and TRBJ2-5, with 10 bases lining up with TRBD2. V shed 0 bases, J shed 5 bases, and the junction held 7 bases outside the gene matches. The CDR3 sequence is 16 residues long. The germline CDR1 and CDR2 sequences are SGDLS and YYNGEE. The CDR3 DNA reads as TGTGCCAGCAGCGTAGACCCGGGACTAGCGTGGGAGACCCAGTACTTC. Its protein product is CASSVDPGLAWETQYF.

The V and J genes are TRBV19 and TRBJ2-5; 10 bases agree with TRBD2. The CDR3 has 19 amino acids. Germline CDR1 is LNHDA and CDR2 is SQIVND (reference sequence). With V trimmed by 1 base and J by 2 bases, 13 bases remained unmatched. The CDR3 DNA reads TGTGCCAGTAGTATAGCCTTCGGGTGGCTAGCGGGAGAACAAGAGACCCAGTACTTC. Translating gives CASSIAFGWLAGEQETQYF.

The chain links TRBV5-6 to TRBJ1-2, with D possibly TRBD1 on 5 matching bases. Between the trimmed V and J ends, which lost 0 bases and 2 bases, there was a span of 5 bases. This CDR3 spans 13 amino acids. From germline, CDR1 is SGHDT and CDR2 YYEEEE. CDR3 sequence reads: CASSLDRNYGYTF. DNA of the CDR3: TGTGCCAGCAGCTTGGACAGGAACTATGGCTACACCTTC.

The chain uses TRBV7-9 and TRBJ2-1; maybe TRBD2 (6 bases). The CDR3 is made up of 12 amino acids. V shed 1 base and J shed 12 bases, with 10 bases lying between them. The germline V gene has CDR1 SEHNR and CDR2 FQNEAQ (reference sequence). The CDR3 is CASSLGTIAQFF. CDR3 sequence (DNA): TGTGCCAGCAGCTTAGGGACTATTGCGCAGTTCTTC.

This clone was counted only a few times. The chain has TRBV6-6 and TRBJ2-1, with TRBD2 matching 8 bases. Germline V gives CDR1 MNHNY, CDR2 SVGAGI (reference sequence). CDR3 length: 14 amino acids. V lost 6 bases and J lost 7; bases outside the gene matches: 8. Written as DNA, the CDR3 is TGTGCCAGCAGCTTCCCGGCTAGCGGGAATGAGCAGTTCTTC. Its protein is CASSFPASGNEQFF.

The DNA for the CDR3 is TGTGCCAGCAGTAGGGACAGGTCTACCGGGGAGCTGTTTTTT. This gives the protein CASSRDRSTGELFF. This chain links TRBV6-5 with TRBJ2-2; 8 positions agree with TRBD1. The CDR3 spans 14 residues. Per germline, CDR1 MNHEY and CDR2 SVGAGI. J was trimmed by 5 bases and V by 5 bases; bases with no gene match: 4.

This clone was counted only a few times. The V and J genes are TRBV5-1 and TRBJ2-1, with 13 bases aligning to TRBD2. Germline CDR1 reads SGHRS; CDR2 reads YFSETQ. With V trimmed by 5 bases and J by 10 bases, 6 bases remained unmatched. The CDR3 extends over 14 amino acids. The CDR3 region has the DNA TGCGCCAGCAGGCCGGGACTAGCGGGAAGAGAGCAGTTCTTC. It yields the protein CASRPGLAGREQFF.

The chain couples TRBV28 to TRBJ2-5, with TRBD1 as a possible D gene (5 bases). This CDR3 is built from 15 residues. Germline V lookup: CDR1 MDHEN, CDR2 SYDVKM. V lost 5 bases and J 5 bases, leaving 18 bases between the germline ends. The DNA of the CDR3 is TGTGCCAGCAGTCCCAGGCACCGCTCAGGGGAGACCCAGTACTTC. Translation gives CASSPRHRSGETQYF.

This clone has only a few counts. The chain has TRBV10-3 and TRBJ2-1; a possible D gene is TRBD2 (5 bases). V was pared by 1 base and J by 5 bases, with 9 bases between. Germline assignment: CDR1 ENHRY and CDR2 SYGVKD. The CDR3 loop spans 14 amino acids. The CDR3 loop reads CAISEWLANNEQFF. DNA for the CDR3: TGTGCCATCAGTGAGTGGCTAGCAAACAATGAGCAGTTCTTC.